This T cell receptor (beta chain) was identified during a study of blood T cell repertoires in COVID-19. Study summary: Acute-phase and convalescent COVID-19 samples originated in the United States, Italy and Spain.

Clones were read by immunoSEQ multiplex PCR, and TCRdb kept only the in-frame ones, dropping some. The sample has roughly 670,000 clones, 75% to 90% seen once; the top ten hold roughly 0.25%. The V end lost 3 bases, the J end lost 2 bases, and 6 bases lay between the germline ends. In germline, CDR1 is SGHVS, CDR2 FQNEAQ. The CDR3 totals 13 residues. The sequence derives from a woman between 18 and 29 years old with acute or convalescent COVID-19. The chain recombines TRBV7-8 with TRBJ2-3; unclear D gene. Material for sequencing was peripheral blood. The CDR3, as DNA: TGTGCCAGCAGCTTCCCCTCCACAGATACGCAGTATTTT. Encoded protein: CASSFPSTDTQYF. Full variable domain (remainder filled in from reference TRBV7-8 and TRBJ2-3): GAGVSQSPRYKVAKRGQDVALRCDPISGHVSLFWYQQALGQGPEFLTYFQNEAQLDKSGLPSDRFFAERPEGSVSTLKIQRTQQEDSAVYLCASSFPSTDTQYFGPGTRLTVL.